The 13 T cell receptor beta chains below were found in one sample sequenced in a study of OX40 agonist ivuxolimab in advanced cancers. TCRdb keeps only in-frame clones here, not all; method: immunoSEQ multiplex PCR. The sample records about 62,000 clones, around 74% being singletons. Source: CD4+ or CD8+ T cells sorted from blood, taken in a trial of the OX40 agonist ivuxolimab. These receptors all come from an adult with an advanced solid tumor such as melanoma, head and neck, liver or kidney cancer.

This chain joins TRBV29-1 and TRBJ2-1; D may be TRBD2 (7 bases). V was cut by 7 bases and J by 9 bases, with 22 bases left in between. This CDR3 has 14 amino acids. The V gene's germline CDR1 is SQVTM and CDR2 ANQGSEA. This CDR3 is CSAQGREPNREQFF. The CDR3 nucleotides are TGCAGCGCCCAGGGGAGGGAGCCGAACCGTGAGCAGTTCTTC.

The V call is TRBV6-5, the J call TRBJ2-7, with 7 bases that match TRBD2. The ends lost 10 bases at V and 4 bases at J; junction bases unmatched: 10. Germline V CDR1 and CDR2: MNHEY, SVGAGI. The CDR3 length is 13 residues. DNA of the CDR3: TGTGCCAACATCTTAGCGGGCACGTACGAGCAGTACTTC. It translates to CANILAGTYEQYF.

The chain carries TRBV29-1 and TRBJ2-4; TRBD1 aligns across 9 bases. The ends lost 3 bases at V and 5 bases at J; junction bases unmatched: 5. CDR3 size: 14 residues. The germline V gene encodes CDR1 SQVTM and CDR2 ANQGSEA. DNA of the CDR3: TGCAGCGTTGAGAGGACAGGGGTGGAAAACATTCAGTACTTC. Translated, it gives CSVERTGVENIQYF.

This chain connects TRBV11-2 to TRBJ2-5; 7 positions match TRBD2. Trimming removed 2 bases from V and 4 bases from J; junction bases left unmatched: 7. This CDR3 contains 15 residues. The V gene's germline CDR1 is SGHAT and CDR2 FQNNGV. The DNA of the CDR3 is TGTGCCAGCAGCTTATCCACGGGAGGCGGAGAGACCCAGTACTTC. This sequence encodes CASSLSTGGGETQYF.

V and J are TRBV27 and TRBJ1-2; TRBD1 is a possible D gene (6 bases). CDR3 length: 14 residues. Germline-derived CDR1 and CDR2 are MNHEY and SMNVEV (reference sequence). Between the trimmed V and J ends, which lost 5 bases and 8 bases, there was a span of 18 bases. CDR3 protein: CASSAQGLERGYTF. The DNA for the CDR3 is TGTGCCAGCAGTGCACAGGGTCTAGAAAGGGGCTACACCTTC.

The CDR3 protein is CASTTPLAGINEQFF. Written as DNA, the CDR3 is TGTGCCAGCACCACACCTCTAGCGGGTATCAATGAGCAGTTCTTC. The V call is TRBV6-1, the J call TRBJ2-1, with 8 bases lining up with TRBD2. Germline CDR1 MNHNS, CDR2 SASEGT. The V and J ends lost 7 bases and 6 bases, in that order; junction bases with no gene match: 11. The CDR3 is made up of 15 amino acids.

The rearrangement links TRBV9 to TRBJ2-5; 12 bases map to TRBD2. Germline trimming cut 2 bases from V and 2 bases from J; bases unmatched to any gene: 7. This CDR3 is 17 amino acids long. CDR1 and CDR2 from the germline V gene are SGDLS and YYNGEE. The CDR3 here is CASSVELAGGKQETQYF. CDR3 DNA sequence: TGTGCCAGCAGCGTGGAGCTAGCGGGGGGGAAGCAAGAGACCCAGTACTTC.

The count of this clone is one. This chain connects TRBV27 to TRBJ1-1; D not resolved. Germline loops: CDR1 MNHEY, CDR2 SMNVEV (reference sequence). V lost 2 bases to trimming and J lost 1 base, with 8 bases between them. This CDR3 has 14 amino acids. DNA of the CDR3: TGTGCCAGCAGTTTACTTTTCCCGAACACTGAAGCTTTCTTT. Translation gives CASSLLFPNTEAFF.

The chain combines TRBV25-1 with TRBJ1-2; D not certain. Trimming stripped 4 bases from V and 2 bases from J, with 11 bases between. This CDR3 has 14 amino acids. Germline CDR1 is MGHDK and CDR2 is SYGVNS. The DNA of the CDR3 is TGTGCCAGCAGTGCCCTCGGCCTCAACTATGGCTACACCTTC. Amino acids: CASSALGLNYGYTF.

In this sample, this clone turned up once. The genes are TRBV5-6 and TRBJ2-5; D uncertain. Per germline, CDR1 SGHDT and CDR2 YYEEEE. V was shortened by 1 base and J by 5 bases, with 3 bases between the two germline ends. The CDR3 is 11 amino acids. The CDR3 coding sequence is TGTGCCAGCAGCTTGACGGAGACCCAGTACTTC. Translating it yields CASSLTETQYF.

V is TRBV4-3 and J is TRBJ2-7, with D possibly being TRBD1 (6 bases). Per the germline V gene, CDR1 is LGHNA and CDR2 is YSLEER. Trimming removed 0 bases from V and 3 bases from J, with 12 bases in between. The CDR3 is 15 amino acids. CDR3 nucleotides: TGCGCCAGCAGCCAAGATCCTGAGGGGGTCTACGAGCAGTACTTC. This sequence encodes CASSQDPEGVYEQYF.

Of note for this clone: One end of the junction varies from germline; a read error may be responsible. The chain is built from TRBV9 and TRBJ2-7; 12 bases map to TRBD1. Germline V CDR1 and CDR2: SGDLS, YYNGEE. The CDR3 covers 15 residues. The CDR3, as DNA: TGTGCCAGCAGCATCTCCGGGACAGGGGGCTACGAGCAGTGCTTC. Translating it yields CASSISGTGGYEQCF.

This chain links TRBV27 with TRBJ2-7; 7 bases are a match to TRBD2. V was clipped by 6 bases and J by 0 bases; unmatched bases: 5. CDR3 length: 14 residues. Germline assignment: CDR1 MNHEY and CDR2 SMNVEV (reference sequence). The CDR3 region is CASRLSGNSYEQYF. DNA of the CDR3: TGTGCCAGCAGGTTAAGCGGGAACTCCTACGAGCAGTACTTC.